This T cell receptor (beta chain) was retrieved from a study of a mutant IDH1 vaccine in newly diagnosed glioma. Study observations and caveats: Vaccination elicited immune responses in 93.3% of patients.

Specified time point: week 5, during vaccination. Alongside topical imiquimod, each dose of vaccine comprised 300 ug of mutant IDH1 20-mer peptide. This clone was observed a single time. Its antigen is not known. The CDR3 loop spans 12 amino acids. Trimming pared 6 bases from V and 8 bases from J, leaving 13 bases between. Per the germline V gene, CDR1 is KGHSH and CDR2 is LQKENI. Data came from immunoSEQ multiplex PCR; TCRdb stores just in-frame clones and leaves some out. The table lists some 38,000 clones, around 78% of them singletons. This sample comprised PBMCs, obtained from a glioma patient whose treatment included an IDH1 peptide vaccine. The sequence came from a man in his forties or fifties with glioma. The rearrangement uses TRBV18 and TRBJ1-2; no clear D. Here the CDR3 reads CASSPSTAGYTF. CDR3 in DNA: TGTGCCAGCTCCCCCAGTACGGCGGGCTACACCTTC.